This T cell receptor (beta chain) was recorded in a study of cytomegalovirus exposure and HLA in healthy donors. Study results and limitations: On later analysis, the bulk of CMV-associated TCR beta chains appeared to be HLA-restricted. In an earlier analysis, in approximately 570 donors, most V segments appeared productive either ~87% or ~30% of the time. It was reported in a later analysis that an Asian-associated ancestry cluster showed fewer N-insertions than the 666-donor mean.

PCR was performed using 60 Vbeta and 13 Jbeta primers. The table came from immunoSEQ multiplex PCR; TCRdb's copy has only in-frame clones and leaves some out. The table has some 200,000 clones, 82% seen once. There are 15 residues in the CDR3. Germline V lookup: CDR1 MDHEN, CDR2 SYDVKM. V was pared by 2 bases and J by 0 bases, with 8 bases between. Remarks on this clone: Its antigen remains unknown.

The TCR was taken from a woman in her late teens or twenties in good health and CMV-seronegative. The chain employs TRBV28 and TRBJ1-3; D gene ambiguous. Material for sequencing was PBMCs. This chain's CDR3 is CASSLGGNSGNTIYF. For the CDR3, the DNA is TGTGCCAGCAGTTTAGGAGGGAACTCTGGAAACACCATATATTTT. Complete variable domain (other parts from reference TRBV28 and TRBJ1-3): DVKVTQSSRYLVKRTGEKVFLECVQDMDHENMFWYRQDPGLGLRLIYFSYDVKMKEKGDIPEGYSVSREKKERFSLILESASTNQTSMYLCASSLGGNSGNTIYFGEGSWLTVV.